This is a list of T cell receptor beta chains from one sample in a study of T cell repertoires in cytomegalovirus infection. TCRdb re-called the reads through MiXCR, storing one row per CDR3 protein. The sample has 650,000 to 900,000 distinct CDR3 sequences, approximately 30% seen once. The antigens these receptors bind are not known. The starting material was cultured CD8+ T cells from PBMCs, obtained from culture after CMV antigen stimulation. Source of these receptors: a human donor in good health (CMV status not recorded). Some clones in this sample may be carry-over from other donors' samples. CDR3s include the opening cysteine and the closing phenylalanine or tryptophan. The order of the fields is clone size, D gene, J gene, V gene, CDR3 DNA, CDR3 protein. A D gene is named only where the DNA matches it firmly. A clone size is listed for some rows: how often the clone was seen (once, few, many), or a class if it is expanded.

>-|-|TRBJ1-5|TRBV29-1
TGCAGCGTTGCAGCAGGGCGGCATCAGCCCCAGCATTTT
CSVAAGRHQPQHF
>-|TRBD1|TRBJ1-2|TRBV7-8
TGTGCCAGCAGCGACCGGACAGGGCTTGGCTATGGCTACACCTTC
CASSDRTGLGYGYTF
>few|-|TRBJ2-1|TRBV7-9
TGTGTCGCGCCCGAGGCGTACAATGAGCAGTTCTTC
CVAPEAYNEQFF
>once|-|TRBJ2-7|TRBV20-1
TGCAGTGCTAGAAGTGGGGGCTTTTACGAGCAGTACTTC
CSARSGGFYEQYF
>few|TRBD1|TRBJ1-4|TRBV7-9
TGTGCCAGCAGCTCGGGACAGGGGGTACTGGAAAAACTGTTTTTT
CASSSGQGVLEKLFF
>many|-|TRBJ2-2|TRBV7-2
-
CASSLGFRFGELFF
>few|TRBD1|TRBJ1-1|TRBV7-9
TGTGCCAGCAGCTCAAGGGACAGAAGGAACACTGAAGCTTTCTTT
CASSSRDRRNTEAFF
>-|-|TRBJ2-3|TRBV5-4
TGTGCCAGCAGCGCACCCAAGGGGCAACCTAGCACAGATACGCAGTATTTT
CASSAPKGQPSTDTQYF
>many|TRBD2|TRBJ2-5|TRBV7-2
TGTGCCAGCAGCTTAGGGCATCTTCTAGCGGGGAAAGAGACCCAGTACTTC
CASSLGHLLAGKETQYF
>-|-|TRBJ2-7|TRBV12-3/TRBV12-4
TGTGCCAGCAGTTTGCAGCAGGGAAATCTTTACGAGCAGTACTTC
CASSLQQGNLYEQYF
>-|TRBD1|TRBJ1-2|TRBV6-5
TGTGCCAGCAGGACTACAGGGGGCAGGCGTGGCTACACTTTC
CASRTTGGRRGYTF
>-|-|TRBJ2-1|TRBV7-6
TGTGCCAGCAGCTCCCCCCTAGCGCCTAGCTCCTACAATGAGCAGTTCTTC
CASSSPLAPSSYNEQFF
>-|-|TRBJ1-5|TRBV19
TGTGCCAGTAGCCCGTCGAGAGATAGCAATCAGCCCCAGCATTTT
CASSPSRDSNQPQHF
>few|TRBD2|TRBJ2-1|TRBV11-3
TGTGCCAGCAGCCCCCACCGCGGGGGGGGGTACAATGAGCAGTTCTTC
CASSPHRGGGYNEQFF
>-|-|TRBJ1-1|TRBV6-5
TGTGCCAGCAGTTACACAGGGCCCGACACTGAAGCTTTCTTT
CASSYTGPDTEAFF
>-|-|TRBJ2-5|TRBV10-3
TGTGCCATCAGTGAAAATTCGGGTTCAGGGGAGACCCAGTACTTC
CAISENSGSGETQYF
>few|-|TRBJ1-6|TRBV14
TGTGCCAGCAGCCAAGATGCCAGACAACCCCTCCACTTT
CASSQDARQPLHF
>many|TRBD1|TRBJ1-1|TRBV7-6
TGTGCCAGCAGCCTCACCAGAGGGACAGGGGATTCACCTTTTAACACTGAAGCTTTCTTT
CASSLTRGTGDSPFNTEAFF
>-|-|TRBJ1-2|TRBV20-1
TGCAGTGCTACCAACCGGGGGGGCCACCTCAGGTCCTATGGCTACACCTTC
CSATNRGGHLRSYGYTF
>-|-|TRBJ1-1|TRBV6-6
TGTGCCAGCAGTTACAACGGACCCCTGAACACTGAAGCTTTCTTT
CASSYNGPLNTEAFF
>few|-|TRBJ2-3|TRBV19
TGTGCCAGTATGTTGCGGGACAGTCCAGCAGATACGCAGTATTTT
CASMLRDSPADTQYF
>-|TRBD1|TRBJ1-5|TRBV12-3/TRBV12-4
TGTGCCAGCAGTTTTGGGACAGCCAGGCAGCCCCAGCATTTT
CASSFGTARQPQHF
>-|TRBD1|TRBJ1-2|TRBV2
TGTGCCAGCCCGGGACAGGGGGAAGGCTACACCTTC
CASPGQGEGYTF
>many|TRBD1|TRBJ1-1|TRBV7-6
TGTGCCAGCAGCTTAGCGCTGGACAGGGTGAACACTGAAGCTTTCTTT
CASSLALDRVNTEAFF
>many|TRBD2|TRBJ2-2|TRBV27
TGTGCCAGCAGTTCATCCCGACTAGCGGGGACGAACACCGGGGAGCTGTTTTTT
CASSSSRLAGTNTGELFF
>few|-|TRBJ1-2|TRBV6-5
TGTGCCAGCAGTTACTCGGGGGACGGCTATGGCTACACCTTC
CASSYSGDGYGYTF
>few|-|TRBJ2-1|TRBV28
TGTGCCAGCAGGGAGGGAGGGGGTGGGAATGAGCAGTTCTTC
CASREGGGGNEQFF
>-|-|TRBJ1-1|TRBV10-3
TGTGCCATCAGGGTCTCAGACAACACTGAAGCTTTCTTT
CAIRVSDNTEAFF
>-|TRBD1|TRBJ2-3|TRBV7-9
TGTGCCAGCAGCCCCGGCAGGGGGCCTAATTTTACGCAGTATTTT
CASSPGRGPNFTQYF
>few|TRBD1|TRBJ2-6|TRBV7-9
TGTGCCAGCAGTTTTAGTGGACAGGGATGGGTATCTGGGGCCAACGTCCTGACTTTC
CASSFSGQGWVSGANVLTF
>many|-|TRBJ2-1|TRBV11-1
TGTGCCAGCAGCTTCGACGAGTACAATGAGCAGTTCTTC
CASSFDEYNEQFF
>few|TRBD1|TRBJ1-4|TRBV10-3
TGTGCCATCAGTGAGTCAGGGACAGGGGACGTTGCAACTAATGAAAAACTGTTTTTT
CAISESGTGDVATNEKLFF
>many|TRBD2|TRBJ2-1|TRBV12-3/TRBV12-4
TGTGCCAGCAGTTTTCTGGCGGGGGGGCCGAACAATGAGCAGTTCTTC
CASSFLAGGPNNEQFF
>-|-|TRBJ2-7|TRBV12-3/TRBV12-4
TGTGCCAGCAGTTATGACAGGTCCCACGAGCAGTACTTC
CASSYDRSHEQYF
>many|-|TRBJ1-2|TRBV12-3/TRBV12-4
TGTGCCAGCAGTTTGAATACGATCCGGGGCTACACCTTC
CASSLNTIRGYTF
>-|-|TRBJ1-1|TRBV6-5
TGTGTCACCCAACAGGGTGGGTACACTGAAGCTTTCTTT
CVTQQGGYTEAFF
>few|TRBD2|TRBJ2-7|TRBV6-5
TGTGCCAGCAGTCGGACTAGCGGCCTTGACGAGCAGTACTTC
CASSRTSGLDEQYF
>many|-|TRBJ2-5|TRBV6-5
TGTGCCAGTGCCCCATTCCCGGGGGACCAAGAGACCCAGTACTTC
CASAPFPGDQETQYF
>few|TRBD1|TRBJ1-5|TRBV27
TGTGCCAGCAGTCCCCGGACAGGGAAGAGCAATCAGCCCCAGCATTTT
CASSPRTGKSNQPQHF
>many|-|TRBJ1-6|TRBV7-2
TGTGCCAGCAGCCAAACCCCAATCTCCTATAATTCACCCCTCCACTTT
CASSQTPISYNSPLHF
>few|TRBD2|TRBJ2-7|TRBV2
TGTGCCAGCAGGATAGGGAGGGCCCTCTACGAGCAGTACTTC
CASRIGRALYEQYF
>-|-|TRBJ1-2|TRBV6-6
TGTGCCAGCACCTCCCGGGATGGCTACACCTTC
CASTSRDGYTF
>few|-|TRBJ1-3|TRBV6-6
TGTGCCAGCGGAGAGTACTCTGGAAACACCATATATTTT
CASGEYSGNTIYF
>-|TRBD2|TRBJ2-7|TRBV9
TGTGCCAGCAGCGTACTGGCGGGGGGGCGCGAGCAGTACTTC
CASSVLAGGREQYF
>-|-|TRBJ2-2|TRBV4-3
TGCGCCAGCAGCCACCTCGCCGCCGCGAACACCGGGGAGCTGTTTTTT
CASSHLAAANTGELFF
>few|TRBD2|TRBJ2-2|TRBV20-1
TGCAGTGCTAGCTTCCCTCGTGTGCGGGGGATCACCGGGGAGCTGTTTTTT
CSASFPRVRGITGELFF
>-|-|TRBJ1-1|TRBV14
TGTGCCAGCAGCCCCACCCCGGGCACTGAAGCTTTCTTT
CASSPTPGTEAFF
>once|-|TRBJ2-2|TRBV4-1
TGCGCCAGCAGCCAAGTGTGGGGCGCGAACACCGGGGAGCTGTTTTTT
CASSQVWGANTGELFF
>-|-|TRBJ1-4|TRBV7-9
TGTGCCAGCAGCACCCCACAGGCAACTAATGAAAAACTGTTTTTT
CASSTPQATNEKLFF
>-|-|TRBJ1-5|TRBV12-3/TRBV12-4
TGTGCCAGCAGTCCAGACCGGGCCCTTTATAGCAATCAGCCCCAGCATTTT
CASSPDRALYSNQPQHF
>-|TRBD1|TRBJ1-1|TRBV20-1
TGCAGTTTTCCGAGGGGAGACAGGGCGGGTGAAGCTTTCTTT
CSFPRGDRAGEAFF
>-|-|TRBJ2-1|TRBV6-6
TGTGCCAGCACCTTCGCGGTTGGGACCTACAATGAGCAGTTCTTC
CASTFAVGTYNEQFF
>few|-|TRBJ1-4|TRBV7-6
TGTGCCAGCAGAAACGGGGCCGGCGAAAAACTGTTTTTT
CASRNGAGEKLFF
>-|-|TRBJ1-2|TRBV9
TGTGCCAGCAGCGTAGTAACGAGGAGACGCCTGTGGGAGATTGGCTATGGCTACACCTTC
CASSVVTRRRLWEIGYGYTF
>-|-|TRBJ2-1|TRBV7-9
TGTGCCAGCAGCTCCAGACTGGGCGATGAGCAGTTCTTC
CASSSRLGDEQFF